Following are 12 T cell receptor beta chains from one sample sequenced in a study of neoadjuvant anti-PD-1 for oral cavity cancer. Clones were read by immunoSEQ multiplex PCR, and TCRdb kept only the in-frame ones, dropping some. The repertoire holds over 5,500 clones, about 70% seen once, with less than 3.5% in the top ten. Sequenced material: PBMCs, taken before nivolumab (anti-PD-1) treatment. These receptors originate from a person between 40 and 85 years old with oral cavity squamous cell carcinoma.

The chain couples TRBV7-2 to TRBJ1-2, with TRBD1 identical over 11 bases. Germline CDR1 reads SGHTA; CDR2 reads FQGNSA. V shed 0 bases and J 5 bases; nucleotides not matched to a gene: 2. The CDR3 consists of 15 residues. The CDR3: CASSLAGQGGYGYTF. In nucleotides, the CDR3 is TGTGCCAGCAGCTTAGCGGGACAGGGGGGGTATGGCTACACCTTC. Variable domain in full (rest from reference TRBV7-2 and TRBJ1-2): GAGVSQSPSNKVTEKGKDVELRCDPISGHTALYWYRQSLGQGLEFLIYFQGNSAPDKSGLPSDRFSAERTGGSVSTLTIQRTQQEDSAVYLCASSLAGQGGYGYTFGSGTRLTVV.

V and J are TRBV5-4 and TRBJ2-4, with 13 positions matching TRBD2. Germline V gene lookup returns CDR1 SGHNT and CDR2 YYREEE (reference sequence). V lost 0 bases, J lost 10 bases, and 4 bases stayed unmatched. The CDR3 covers 15 residues. In DNA, the CDR3 is TGTGCCAGCAGCTTGGATTTGACTAGCGGGGGGATTCAGTACTTC. The encoded protein is CASSLDLTSGGIQYF.

The chain combines TRBV2 with TRBJ1-2; a weak D match, TRBD1 (5 bases). The CDR3 spans 14 residues. Trimming removed 3 bases from V and 5 bases from J, with 13 bases in between. Germline V gene sequence: CDR1 SNHLY, CDR2 FYNNEI. The CDR3 protein is CASSEAGLGYGYTF. DNA of the CDR3: TGTGCCAGCAGTGAGGCAGGGCTGGGGTATGGCTACACCTTC.

The J gene is TRBJ1-3, the V gene TRBV4-3; possible D gene TRBD1, 6 bases. CDR3 length: 15 amino acids. CDR1 and CDR2 from the germline V gene are LGHNA and YSLEER. V gave up 4 bases and J gave up 1 base, with 11 bases separating them. The CDR3 loop reads CASSLEQGSGNTIYF. CDR3 in DNA: TGCGCCAGCAGCCTAGAACAGGGTTCTGGAAACACCATATATTTT.

This clone was observed a single time. The chain combines TRBV19 with TRBJ1-1; D is undetermined. Trimming took off 7 bases at V and 3 bases at J, with 15 bases between the two ends. CDR1 LNHDA and CDR2 SQIVND come from the germline V gene (reference sequence). The CDR3 loop spans 14 amino acids. This chain's CDR3 is CASTYSPGYTEAFF. CDR3 bases: TGTGCCAGTACCTATAGCCCGGGGTACACTGAAGCTTTCTTT.

This chain uses TRBV5-4 with TRBJ2-2; 12 bases fit TRBD2. V dropped 4 bases and J dropped 3; count of bases not matched to a gene: 1. Germline V CDR1 and CDR2: SGHNT, YYREEE (reference sequence). The CDR3 spans 15 residues. The DNA for the CDR3 is TGTGCCAGCAGCCGGACTAGCGGGGACACCGGGGAGCTGTTTTTT. Residues: CASSRTSGDTGELFF.

This clone showed up just once. This rearrangement joins TRBV13 to TRBJ1-2; TRBD1 aligns across 10 bases. CDR1 PRHDT and CDR2 FYEKMQ come from the germline V gene (reference sequence). Trimming removed 4 bases from V and 8 bases from J; junction bases left unmatched: 13. The CDR3 runs 16 residues. CDR3 loop: CASSSPLDRGRGGYTF. The CDR3 nucleotides are TGTGCCAGCAGCTCCCCGCTTGACAGGGGGCGCGGGGGCTACACCTTC.

This clone was found a few times. This chain links TRBV4-3 with TRBJ1-6; the D gene is possibly TRBD1 (5 bases). Trimming pared 2 bases from V and 8 bases from J, leaving 13 bases between. Germline lookup yields CDR1 LGHNA and CDR2 YSLEER. The CDR3 covers 15 residues. This chain's CDR3 is CASSQSRDGYSPLHF. The CDR3 coding sequence is TGCGCCAGCAGCCAATCTCGGGACGGATATTCACCCCTCCACTTT.

CDR3 sequence (DNA): TGTGCCAGCAGCTTTCCTTTTGAGGACTATGGCTACACCTTC. Translated: CASSFPFEDYGYTF. This chain connects TRBV7-9 to TRBJ1-2; D uncertain. The CDR3 runs to 14 residues. Germline V lookup: CDR1 SEHNR, CDR2 FQNEAQ (reference sequence). Trimming stripped 3 bases from V and 3 bases from J, with 11 bases between.

V is TRBV19 and J is TRBJ1-1, with 8 nucleotides matching TRBD1. The CDR3 is 12 residues long. In germline, CDR1 is LNHDA, CDR2 SQIVND (reference sequence). V lost 4 bases and J lost 13; bases outside the gene matches: 8. The CDR3 bases are TGTGCCAGTAGTACAAAGGACAGGGTGCTTTTCTTT. Protein: CASSTKDRVLFF. Combining the CDR3 with reference TRBV19 and TRBJ1-1 gives the whole variable domain DGGITQSPKYLFRKEGQNVTLSCEQNLNHDAMYWYRQDPGQGLRLIYYSQIVNDFQKGDIAEGYSVSREKKESFPLTVTSAQKNPTAFYLCASSTKDRVLFFGQGTRLTVV.

The chain carries TRBV18 and TRBJ2-2; D call uncertain. CDR3 size: 12 residues. Germline assignment: CDR1 KGHSH and CDR2 LQKENI. The V gene lost 2 bases and the J gene lost 2 bases, with 0 bases spanning the gap. Written as DNA, the CDR3 is TGTGCCAGCTCACCAAACACCGGGGAGCTGTTTTTT. This codes for CASSPNTGELFF.

The CDR3: CASSARRGGEETQYF. The DNA of the CDR3 is TGTGCCAGTTCCGCGAGGCGGGGAGGGGAAGAGACCCAGTACTTC. The genes are TRBV7-9 and TRBJ2-5; TRBD2 agrees at 7 bases. The J segment lost 3 bases and the V segment lost 9 bases, leaving 13 bases of the junction unmatched. The CDR3 sequence is 15 residues long. CDR1 and CDR2 from the germline V gene are SEHNR and FQNEAQ (reference sequence).